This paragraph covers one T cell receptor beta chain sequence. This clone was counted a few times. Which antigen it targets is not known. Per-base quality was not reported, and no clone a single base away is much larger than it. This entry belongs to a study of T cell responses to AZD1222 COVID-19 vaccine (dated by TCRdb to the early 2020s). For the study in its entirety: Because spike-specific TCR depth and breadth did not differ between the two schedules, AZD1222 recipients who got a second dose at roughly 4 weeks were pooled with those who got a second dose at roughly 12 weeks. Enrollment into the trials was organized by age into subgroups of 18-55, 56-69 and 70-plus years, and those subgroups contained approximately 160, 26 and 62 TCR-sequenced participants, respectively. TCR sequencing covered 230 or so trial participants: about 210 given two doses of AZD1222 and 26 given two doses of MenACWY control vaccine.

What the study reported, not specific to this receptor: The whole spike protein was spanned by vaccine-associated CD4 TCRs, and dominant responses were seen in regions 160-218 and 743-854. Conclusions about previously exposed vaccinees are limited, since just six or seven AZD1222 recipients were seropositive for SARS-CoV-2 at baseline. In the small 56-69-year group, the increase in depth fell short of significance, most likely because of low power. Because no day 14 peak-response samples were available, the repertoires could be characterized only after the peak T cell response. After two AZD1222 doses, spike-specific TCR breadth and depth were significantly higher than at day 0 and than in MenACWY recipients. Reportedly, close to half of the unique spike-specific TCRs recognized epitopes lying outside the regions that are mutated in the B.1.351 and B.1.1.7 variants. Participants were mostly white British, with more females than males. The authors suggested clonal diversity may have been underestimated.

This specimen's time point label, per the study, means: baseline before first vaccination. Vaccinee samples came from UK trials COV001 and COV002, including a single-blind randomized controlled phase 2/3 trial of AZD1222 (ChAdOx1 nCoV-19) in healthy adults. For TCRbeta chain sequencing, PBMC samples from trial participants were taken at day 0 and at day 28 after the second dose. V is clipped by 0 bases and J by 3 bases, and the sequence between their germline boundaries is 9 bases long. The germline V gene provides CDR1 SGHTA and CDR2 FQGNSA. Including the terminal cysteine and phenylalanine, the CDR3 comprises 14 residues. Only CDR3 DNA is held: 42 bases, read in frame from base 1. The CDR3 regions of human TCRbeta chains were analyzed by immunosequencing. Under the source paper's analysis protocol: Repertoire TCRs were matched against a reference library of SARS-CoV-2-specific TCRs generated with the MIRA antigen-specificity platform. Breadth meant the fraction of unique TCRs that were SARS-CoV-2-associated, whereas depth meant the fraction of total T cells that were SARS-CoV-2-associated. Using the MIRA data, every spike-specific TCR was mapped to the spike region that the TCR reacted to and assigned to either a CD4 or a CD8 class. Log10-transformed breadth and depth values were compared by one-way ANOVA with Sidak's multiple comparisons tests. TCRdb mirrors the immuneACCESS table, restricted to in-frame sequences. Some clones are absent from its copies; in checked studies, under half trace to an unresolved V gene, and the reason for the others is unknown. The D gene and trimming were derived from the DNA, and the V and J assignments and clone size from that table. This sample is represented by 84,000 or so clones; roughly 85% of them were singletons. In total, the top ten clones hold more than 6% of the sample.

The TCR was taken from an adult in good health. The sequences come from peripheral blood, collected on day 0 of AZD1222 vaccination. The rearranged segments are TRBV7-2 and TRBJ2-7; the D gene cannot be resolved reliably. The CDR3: CASSLALGNYEQYF. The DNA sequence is TGTGCCAGCAGCTTAGCTCTGGGTAACTACGAGCAGTACTTC.